Sequencing of this T cell receptor (beta chain) was carried out in a study of metastatic and nonmetastatic thyroid tumors. This clone was counted ten times or more. Trimming took 3 bases from V and 9 from J; bases not matched to a gene: 6. Germline lookup yields CDR1 LGHNA and CDR2 YSLEER. The CDR3 consists of 15 residues. The authors' processing: Clinicopathological groups of papillary thyroid cancer showed CDR3 differences that were used to build a distant-metastasis classifier. TCRdb re-clonotyped the PCR reads through MiXCR. The V and J calls were not made by the authors but by TCRdb's processing. Of about 39,000 clones listed, about 12% are singletons. The entire patient cohort was treatment-naive prior to thyroid surgery.

The receptor's source is a male donor with papillary thyroid cancer or a benign thyroid nodule (not recorded which). Some clones in this sample may be carry-over from other donors' samples. The sequenced sample was blood. This rearrangement joins TRBV4-3 to TRBJ1-6; 9 bases are shared with TRBD1. The CDR3 spells CASSQQQGASSPLHF. The CDR3 DNA is TGCGCCAGCAGCCAGCAACAGGGGGCGAGTTCACCCCTCCACTTT.